A selection of T cell receptor beta chains follows, all from one sample in a study of shared clonotypes between healthy human individuals. Libraries were prepared by immunoSEQ multiplex PCR; TCRdb keeps only in-frame clonotypes and omits some of them. The sample has 450,000 or so clones; around 77% are singletons. Material: PBMCs. These TCRs come from a woman in her thirties or forties in good health. Some clones in this sample may be carry-over from other donors' samples. CDR3s include the opening cysteine and the closing phenylalanine or tryptophan. The D gene is left open where the match is weak. Clone sizes are given selectively: once, few, many, or a class where the clone is expanded.

D gene	V gene	J gene	clone size	CDR3 DNA	CDR3 protein
NA	TRBV25-1	TRBJ2-1	NA	TGTGCCAGCGTTCCCCAGCGGCCTACCAATGAGCAGTTCTTC	CASVPQRPTNEQFF
NA	TRBV15	TRBJ2-7	few	TGTGCCACCAGCAGAGATGTACCCTACGAGCAGTACTTC	CATSRDVPYEQYF
NA	TRBV4-3	TRBJ2-7	NA	TGCGCCAGCAGCCGGACGGTTTCGTCCGAGCAGTACTTC	CASSRTVSSEQYF
NA	TRBV7-8	TRBJ2-7	NA	TGTGCCAGCAGGGGGACCGGGACCTACGAGCAGTACTTC	CASRGTGTYEQYF
TRBD1	TRBV28	TRBJ1-5	NA	TGTGCCAGCAGCCGACAGGGAGGCAATCAGCCCCAGCATTTT	CASSRQGGNQPQHF
TRBD2	TRBV28	TRBJ2-3	once	TGTGCCAGCAGTTTAGGGCTAGCGGGAGCAACAGATACGCAGTATTTT	CASSLGLAGATDTQYF
NA	TRBV28	TRBJ2-7	many	TGTGCCAGCAGTTTTGGTCTCATGTCCTACGAGCAGTACTTC	CASSFGLMSYEQYF
NA	TRBV5-1	TRBJ2-7	NA	TGCGCCAGCAGCCTGAGACAGATGAGCTCCTACGAGCAGTACTTC	CASSLRQMSSYEQYF
TRBD2	TRBV5-1	TRBJ2-7	NA	TGCGCCAGCAGCCCAATACTAGCGGGAAGCTACGAGCAGTACTTC	CASSPILAGSYEQYF
NA	TRBV6-5	TRBJ2-1	NA	TGTGCCAGCAGTTACTCGAGTTGGAGACGATACAATGAGCAGTTCTTC	CASSYSSWRRYNEQFF
NA	TRBV29-1	TRBJ2-7	NA	TGCAGCGTTGCCGGGACAAACAACTACGAGCAGTACTTC	CSVAGTNNYEQYF
TRBD2	TRBV7-2	TRBJ2-7	NA	TGTGCCAGCAGCCCGAGCTCGGGGAGGGCCCTTAGTGTGCAGTACTTC	CASSPSSGRALSVQYF
NA	TRBV29-1	TRBJ1-1	NA	TGCAGCGGCAGGGTAGGGACTGAAGCTTTCTTT	CSGRVGTEAFF
TRBD1	TRBV28	TRBJ1-5	NA	TGTGCCAGCAGTTTACAGGGGGCCAATCAGCCCCAGCATTTT	CASSLQGANQPQHF
TRBD1	TRBV25-1	TRBJ1-2	NA	TGTGCCAGCAAGGGGGTAGGGGGCAGGGCGGATGGCTACACCTTC	CASKGVGGRADGYTF
NA	TRBV30	TRBJ1-1	NA	TGTGCCTGGGGACGGGGGGAGACTGAAGCTTTCTTT	CAWGRGETEAFF
NA	TRBV7-9	TRBJ2-1	NA	TGTGCCAGCAGCTCCTCCGCGCAGTTACCTTACAATGAGCAGTTCTTC	CASSSSAQLPYNEQFF
TRBD2	TRBV2	TRBJ2-1	once	TGTGCCAGCAGAACGGGACTAGCGGGAGTCAATGAGCAGTTCTTC	CASRTGLAGVNEQFF
TRBD2	TRBV7-9	TRBJ2-5	few	TGTGCCAGCAGCTTAGGGACTAGCGGGGGTGAGACCCAGTACTTC	CASSLGTSGGETQYF
TRBD2	TRBV18	TRBJ2-1	NA	TGTGCCAGCTCACCAGTCCTAGCGGGAGGGCCGGGATCGTTCTTC	CASSPVLAGGPGSFF
NA	TRBV29-1	TRBJ1-2	many	TGCAGCGTTGAAGTATTAGGGCAGGGATACTATGGCTACACCTTC	CSVEVLGQGYYGYTF
TRBD2	TRBV28	TRBJ2-1	NA	TGTGCCAGCAGCTCGCCGGGACTAGCGGGCCCAACCCTCTACAATGAGCAGTTCTTC	CASSSPGLAGPTLYNEQFF
NA	TRBV13	TRBJ2-7	NA	TGTGCCAGCAGCCCTAGGGCGACTAGGCCCTACGAGCAGTACTTC	CASSPRATRPYEQYF
NA	TRBV27	TRBJ2-2	few	TGTGCCAGCAGTTCAGAACTAGTTTCCGGGGAGCTGTTTTTT	CASSSELVSGELFF
NA	TRBV18	TRBJ2-1	many	TGTGCCAGCTCACCAAGTTCGGCGGATTACAATGAGCAGTTCTTC	CASSPSSADYNEQFF
NA	TRBV10-3	TRBJ1-1	NA	TGTGCCAGCAAAGGGGCAGCTAACACTGAAGCTTTCTTT	CASKGAANTEAFF
NA	TRBV27	TRBJ1-1	many	TGTGCCAGCACCCCCAGGGTGGCTGTGAACACTGAAGCTTTCTTT	CASTPRVAVNTEAFF
TRBD1	TRBV27	TRBJ2-5	NA	TGTGCCAGCAGTTTACTCGGGACAGGGCTAGAGACCCAGTACTTC	CASSLLGTGLETQYF
TRBD1	TRBV27	TRBJ2-7	once	TGTGCCAGCAACGCCGGGACAGGGCTCTCCGAGCAGTACTTC	CASNAGTGLSEQYF
TRBD2	TRBV9	TRBJ2-2	NA	TGTGCCAGCAACCCTAGCGGGAGTCCCGGGGAGCTGTTTTTT	CASNPSGSPGELFF
TRBD1	TRBV25-1	TRBJ2-3	NA	TGTGCCAGCAGTGAATTTGTCCGGGACAGGGGGTTACCAGATACGCAGTATTTT	CASSEFVRDRGLPDTQYF
NA	TRBV4-2	TRBJ1-2	NA	TGTGCCAGCAGCCAAGCCGGGGGGAACTATGGCTACACCTTC	CASSQAGGNYGYTF
NA	TRBV6-6	TRBJ1-5	NA	TGTGCCAGCAGTCGTACAGGGTCCAATCAGCCCCAGCATTTT	CASSRTGSNQPQHF
NA	TRBV2	TRBJ2-7	few	TGTGCCAGCAGGTTGTCCCCCGGGTCCTACGAGCAGTACTTC	CASRLSPGSYEQYF
NA	TRBV28	TRBJ2-6	few	TGTGCCAGCAATCCGGGCTCTGGGGCCAACGTCCTGACTTTC	CASNPGSGANVLTF
NA	TRBV28	TRBJ1-4	NA	TGTGCCAGCAGTGTGAGTTTTGAAAAACTGTTTTTT	CASSVSFEKLFF
TRBD2	TRBV5-1	TRBJ2-4	NA	TGCGCCAGCAGCTTGGAACCGGGACTAACAAACATTCAGTACTTC	CASSLEPGLTNIQYF
NA	TRBV7-9	TRBJ1-4	NA	TGTGCCAGCAGCTTACCAGGCCTTAATGAAAAACTGTTTTTT	CASSLPGLNEKLFF
TRBD1	TRBV4-3	TRBJ1-4	NA	TGCGCCAGCAGTCAGAACCTACAGGGGGCGCGTGAAAAACTGTTTTTT	CASSQNLQGAREKLFF
NA	TRBV29-1	TRBJ2-7	NA	TGCAGCGTTGGCCCCAGGGGGGGTGGGTCCTACGAGCAGTACTTC	CSVGPRGGGSYEQYF